This TCR beta chain was captured by sequencing in a study of CD8+ T cells in alopecia areata. Study background: Each of the treated patients was given oral tofacitinib, 5 to 10 mg twice daily, for moderate-to-severe alopecia areata. Tofacitinib dosing lasted 6 to 18 months, which was then followed by 6 months off drug.

The treatment here: oral pan-JAK inhibitor, 5-10 mg twice daily. CDR3 size: 13 residues. V was pared by 2 bases and J by 6 bases, with 11 bases between. Germline values: CDR1 GTSNPN, CDR2 SVGIG (reference sequence). cDNA prepared by RNA extraction and subsequent reverse transcription served as the template for sequencing. Sequencing was performed with immunoSEQ multiplex PCR; in TCRdb, only in-frame clones are kept and a portion is missing. The table records 150,000 to 250,000 clones, about 62% of them present only once. The chain links TRBV30 to TRBJ1-5; possible D gene TRBD1, 5 bases. The source is a human donor with alopecia areata. The specimen was CD4+ T cells sorted from blood, collected at week 24, from a patient treated with tofacitinib. The CDR3 region has the DNA TGTGCCTGGAGTCAAACAGGAACTCAGCCCCAGCATTTT. The encoded protein is CAWSQTGTQPQHF.